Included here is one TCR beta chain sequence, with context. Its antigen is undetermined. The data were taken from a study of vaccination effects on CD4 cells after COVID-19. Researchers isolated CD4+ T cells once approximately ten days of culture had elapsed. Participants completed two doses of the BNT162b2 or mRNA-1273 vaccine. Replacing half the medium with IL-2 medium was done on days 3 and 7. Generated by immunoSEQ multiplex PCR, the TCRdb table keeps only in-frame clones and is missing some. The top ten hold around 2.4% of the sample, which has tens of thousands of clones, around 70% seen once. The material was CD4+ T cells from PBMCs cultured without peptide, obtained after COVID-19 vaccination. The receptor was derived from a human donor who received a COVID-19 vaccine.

The CDR3 DNA reads TGTGCCAGCAGTTACTCTGACGGTACTAGCACAGATACGCAGTATTTT. Translation gives CASSYSDGTSTDTQYF. The chain links TRBV6-6 to TRBJ2-3; D not certain. The ends were cut back, 0 bases at V and 0 bases at J, with 10 bases in the middle. Germline lookup yields CDR1 MNHNY and CDR2 SVGAGI (reference sequence). The CDR3 loop spans 16 amino acids.